This T cell receptor beta chain emerged from a study of memory CD4+ T cells and cytomegalovirus serostatus. The CDR3 covers 13 residues. Germline assignment: CDR1 SGHRS and CDR2 YFSETQ. V dropped 1 base and J dropped 1 base, with 5 bases sitting between them. The protocol was immunoSEQ multiplex PCR, while the TCRdb copy is restricted to in-frame clones and leaves out a portion. The sample shows just under 95,000 clones, around 80% of them seen only once. Single viable CD3+CD4+CD8-CD45RO+ cells were sorted as the memory CD4+ T cells. The chain carries TRBV5-1 and TRBJ2-5, with D unresolved. This receptor was identified in an adult in good health and CMV-seropositive. Sequences were obtained from memory CD4+ T cells from blood. This CDR3 reads CASSLNPQETQYF. Here the CDR3 DNA reads TGCGCCAGCAGCTTGAATCCCCAAGAGACCCAGTACTTC.